This TCR beta chain was documented in a study of Graves' ophthalmopathy and Graves' hyperthyroidism. Findings and limits, study-wide: Detection in blood was also observed for most expanded thyroid clonotypes above 0.001 frequency.

As the template, RNA transcripts were used to amplify TCR beta CDR3 regions. RT-PCR was first run with HTBI primers, then multiplex PCR in a second round. TCRdb ran MiXCR on the multiplex PCR reads and lists one entry per CDR3 protein. The data contain about 700,000 distinct CDR3 sequences, around 40% of them singletons. Germline loops: CDR1 WSHSY, CDR2 SAAADI. The CDR3 spans 14 residues. This clonotype was counted a few times. Its specificity is not known. One end of the junction is discordant with germline, which a read error may explain. This TCR was sampled from an adult man with Graves' ophthalmopathy. The V call is TRBV10-2, the J call TRBJ1-1, with TRBD1 matching 10 bases. The material sequenced was peripheral blood. This CDR3 is CASSEVDRGTEAFF. The CDR3 DNA follows: TGTGCCAGCAGTGAAGTGGACAGGGGGACTGAAGCTTTCTTT.